Listed below are T cell receptor beta chains from one sample, sequenced in a study of low-dose radiotherapy and immunotherapy resistance in tumors. TCRdb used MiXCR to reprocess the reads, holding one entry per CDR3 protein. Among tens of thousands of distinct CDR3 sequences listed, 15% to 20% were seen once. This specimen was PBMCs, taken before treatment. All receptors derive from a male donor with prostate cancer. Both conserved end residues are part of each CDR3. D genes are given only for firm matches. Some rows mark clone size as missing; the rest say once, few, many or name a class of expanded clone.

j_call,clone_size,d_call,v_call,cdr3_aa,cdr3_nt
TRBJ2-7,many,TRBD2,TRBV20-1,CSARGSLAVSYEQYF,TGCAGTGCGCGCGGGAGCCTAGCGGTCTCCTACGAGCAGTACTTC
TRBJ1-2,many,NA,TRBV4-2,CASSQDLRVNYGYTF,TGTGCCAGCAGCCAAGATCTCAGGGTGAACTATGGCTACACCTTC
TRBJ2-1,many,TRBD2,TRBV12-3/TRBV12-4,CANSISGGAWNEQFF,TGTGCCAACAGCATAAGCGGGGGGGCTTGGAATGAGCAGTTCTTC
TRBJ2-7,many,TRBD1,TRBV4-2,CASSQRGTDYEQYF,TGTGCCAGCAGCCAGAGAGGGACAGACTACGAGCAGTACTTC
TRBJ2-5,many,TRBD1,TRBV19,CASSSSTGGLETQYF,TGTGCCAGTAGTTCCTCCACAGGGGGACTAGAGACCCAGTACTTC
TRBJ1-2,many,TRBD1,TRBV10-3,CAISPEDRVGGYTF,TGTGCCATCAGCCCAGAGGACAGGGTAGGCGGCTACACCTTC
TRBJ2-5,many,TRBD2,TRBV28,CAIRRGLAGGETQYF,TGTGCCATCCGGAGGGGACTAGCGGGGGGGGAGACCCAGTACTTC
TRBJ2-1,NA,NA,TRBV7-9,CASSPRVRNGEQFF,TGTGCCAGCAGCCCCAGGGTTAGGAACGGTGAGCAGTTCTTC
TRBJ2-1,many,NA,TRBV19,CASMGPGGLTYNEQFF,TGTGCCAGTATGGGGCCCGGGGGATTAACCTACAATGAGCAGTTCTTC
TRBJ2-2,many,TRBD2,TRBV11-2,CASSLRAPYSGGNTGELFF,TGTGCCAGCAGCTTAAGGGCCCCCTATAGCGGGGGTAACACCGGGGAGCTGTTTTTT
TRBJ2-7,many,TRBD1,TRBV10-3,CAIKPGQGYEQYF,TGTGCCATCAAGCCGGGACAGGGGTACGAGCAGTACTTC
TRBJ2-3,many,NA,TRBV6-1,CASSEAGRDTQYF,TGTGCCAGCAGTGAAGCGGGTCGAGATACGCAGTATTTT
TRBJ2-7,many,NA,TRBV6-1,CASRHRLTGSYEQYF,TGTGCCAGCAGGCACAGACTAACAGGGTCCTACGAGCAGTACTTC
TRBJ1-3,many,NA,TRBV7-9,CASSLDVNTIYF,TGTGCCAGCAGCTTAGATGTAAACACCATATATTTT
TRBJ2-1,many,NA,TRBV29-1,CSVEEGRVYNEQFF,TGCAGCGTTGAAGAAGGGCGGGTCTACAATGAGCAGTTCTTC
TRBJ1-2,many,TRBD1,TRBV20-1,CSATYRTGGSLYGYTF,TGCAGTGCTACTTATCGGACAGGGGGGTCCCTCTATGGCTACACCTTC
TRBJ2-3,many,NA,TRBV10-3,CAIGTPRTDTQYF,TGTGCCATCGGGACCCCCCGCACAGATACGCAGTATTTT